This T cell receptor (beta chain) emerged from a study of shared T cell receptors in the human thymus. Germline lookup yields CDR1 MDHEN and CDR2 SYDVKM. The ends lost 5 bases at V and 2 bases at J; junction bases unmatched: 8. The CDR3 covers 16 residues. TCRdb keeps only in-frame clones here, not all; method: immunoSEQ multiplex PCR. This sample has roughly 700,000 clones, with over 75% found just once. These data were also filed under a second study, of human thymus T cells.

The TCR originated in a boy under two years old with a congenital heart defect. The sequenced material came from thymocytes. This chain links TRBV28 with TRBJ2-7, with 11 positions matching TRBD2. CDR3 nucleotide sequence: TGTGCCAGCAGTCCCATCCCGGGACTAGCGGCCTACGAGCAGTACTTC. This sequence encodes CASSPIPGLAAYEQYF.